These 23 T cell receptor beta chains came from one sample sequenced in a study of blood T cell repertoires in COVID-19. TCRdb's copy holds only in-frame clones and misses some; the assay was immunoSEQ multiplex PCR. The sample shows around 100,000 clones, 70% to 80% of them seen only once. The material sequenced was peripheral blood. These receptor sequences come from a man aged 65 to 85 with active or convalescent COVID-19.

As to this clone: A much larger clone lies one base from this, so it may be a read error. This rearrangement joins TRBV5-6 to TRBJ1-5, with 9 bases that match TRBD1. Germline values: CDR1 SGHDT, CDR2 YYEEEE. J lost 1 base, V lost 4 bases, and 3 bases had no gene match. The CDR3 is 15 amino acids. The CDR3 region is CASSPDRGSNQPQHF. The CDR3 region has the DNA TGTGCCAGCAGCCCGGACAGGGGAAGCAATCAGCCCCAGCATTTT.

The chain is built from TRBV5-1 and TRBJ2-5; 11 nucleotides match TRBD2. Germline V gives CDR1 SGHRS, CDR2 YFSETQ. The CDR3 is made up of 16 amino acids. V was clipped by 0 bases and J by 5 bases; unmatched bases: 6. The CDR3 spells CASSLETSGSGETQYF. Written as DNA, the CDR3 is TGCGCCAGCAGCTTGGAAACTAGCGGGAGTGGGGAGACCCAGTACTTC.

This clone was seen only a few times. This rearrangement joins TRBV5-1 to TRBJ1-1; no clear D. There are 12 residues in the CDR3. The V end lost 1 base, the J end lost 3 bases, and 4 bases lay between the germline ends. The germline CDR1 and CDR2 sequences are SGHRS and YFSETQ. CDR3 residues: CASSLQDTEAFF. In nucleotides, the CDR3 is TGCGCCAGCAGCTTGCAGGACACTGAAGCTTTCTTT.

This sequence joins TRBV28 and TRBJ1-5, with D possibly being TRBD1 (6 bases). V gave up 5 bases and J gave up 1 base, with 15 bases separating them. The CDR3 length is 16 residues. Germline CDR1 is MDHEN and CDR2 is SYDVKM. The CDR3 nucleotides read TGTGCCAGCAGTCGCGGGGGGGGCAGGAGCAATCAGCCCCAGCATTTT. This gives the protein CASSRGGGRSNQPQHF.

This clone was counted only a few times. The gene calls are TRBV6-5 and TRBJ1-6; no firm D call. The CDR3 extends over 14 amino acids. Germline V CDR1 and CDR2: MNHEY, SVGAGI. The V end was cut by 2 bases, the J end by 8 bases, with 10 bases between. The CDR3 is CASSYPDGDSPLHF. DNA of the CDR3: TGTGCCAGCAGTTACCCGGACGGGGATTCACCCCTCCACTTT.

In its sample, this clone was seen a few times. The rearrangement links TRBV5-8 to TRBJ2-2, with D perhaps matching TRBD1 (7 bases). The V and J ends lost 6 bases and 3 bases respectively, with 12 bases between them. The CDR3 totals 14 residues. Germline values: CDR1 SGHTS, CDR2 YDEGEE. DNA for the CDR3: TGTGCCAGCATCGGGGGACAGTACACCGGGGAGCTGTTTTTT. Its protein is CASIGGQYTGELFF. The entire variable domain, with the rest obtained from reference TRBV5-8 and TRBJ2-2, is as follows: EAGVTQSPTHLIKTRGQQATLRCSPISGHTSVYWYQQALGLGLQFLLWYDEGEERNRGNFPPRFSGRQFPNYSSELNVNALELEDSALYLCASIGGQYTGELFFGEGSRLTVL.

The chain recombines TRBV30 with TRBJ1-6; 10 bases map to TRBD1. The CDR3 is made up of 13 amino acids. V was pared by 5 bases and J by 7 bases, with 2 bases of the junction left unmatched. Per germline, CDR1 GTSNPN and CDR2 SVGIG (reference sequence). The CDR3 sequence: CAWDRGLNSPLHF. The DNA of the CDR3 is TGTGCCTGGGACAGGGGGCTAAATTCACCCCTCCACTTT.

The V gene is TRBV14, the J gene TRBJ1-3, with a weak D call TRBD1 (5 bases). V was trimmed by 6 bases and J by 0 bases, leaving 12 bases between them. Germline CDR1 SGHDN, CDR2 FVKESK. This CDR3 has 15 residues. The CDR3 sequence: CASSLQDLSGNTIYF. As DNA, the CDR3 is TGTGCCAGCAGTCTACAGGATCTCTCTGGAAACACCATATATTTT.

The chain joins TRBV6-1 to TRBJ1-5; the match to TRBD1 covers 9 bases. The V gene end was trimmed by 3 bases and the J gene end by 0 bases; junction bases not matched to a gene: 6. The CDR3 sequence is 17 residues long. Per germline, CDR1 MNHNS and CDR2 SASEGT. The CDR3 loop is CASSDGDRVYSNQPQHF. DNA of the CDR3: TGTGCCAGCAGTGATGGGGACAGGGTTTATAGCAATCAGCCCCAGCATTTT.

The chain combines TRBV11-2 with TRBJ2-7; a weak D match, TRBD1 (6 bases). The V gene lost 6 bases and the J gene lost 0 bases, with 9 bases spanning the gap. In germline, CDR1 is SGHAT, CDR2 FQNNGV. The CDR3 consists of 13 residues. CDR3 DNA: TGTGCCAGCAGTGGGGACATCTCCTACGAGCAGTACTTC. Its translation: CASSGDISYEQYF.

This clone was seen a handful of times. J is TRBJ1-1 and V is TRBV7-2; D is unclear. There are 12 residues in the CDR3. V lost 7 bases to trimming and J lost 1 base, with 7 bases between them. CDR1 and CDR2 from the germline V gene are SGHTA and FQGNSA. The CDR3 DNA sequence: TGTGCCAGCACCCCTTCGAACACTGAAGCTTTCTTT. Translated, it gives CASTPSNTEAFF.

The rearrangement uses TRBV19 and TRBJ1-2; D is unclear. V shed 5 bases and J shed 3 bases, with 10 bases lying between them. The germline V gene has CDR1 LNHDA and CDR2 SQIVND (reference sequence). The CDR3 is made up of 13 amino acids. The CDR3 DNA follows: TGTGCCAGTAGTTCCCTCTACCACTATGGCTACACCTTC. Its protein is CASSSLYHYGYTF.

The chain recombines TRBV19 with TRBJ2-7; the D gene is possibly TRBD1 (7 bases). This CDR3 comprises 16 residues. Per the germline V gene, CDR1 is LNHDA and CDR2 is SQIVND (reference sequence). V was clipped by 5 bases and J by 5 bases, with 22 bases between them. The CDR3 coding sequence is TGTGCCAGTAGTGCTTCCGAGGGGGCGGGATTCAACGAGCAGTACTTC. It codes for CASSASEGAGFNEQYF.

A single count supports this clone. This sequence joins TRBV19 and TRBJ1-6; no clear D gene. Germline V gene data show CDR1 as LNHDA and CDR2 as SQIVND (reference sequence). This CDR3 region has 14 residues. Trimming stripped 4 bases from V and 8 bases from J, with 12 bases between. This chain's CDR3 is CASSNSLGDSPLHF. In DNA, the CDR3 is TGTGCCAGTAGTAATTCTCTCGGTGATTCACCCCTCCACTTT.

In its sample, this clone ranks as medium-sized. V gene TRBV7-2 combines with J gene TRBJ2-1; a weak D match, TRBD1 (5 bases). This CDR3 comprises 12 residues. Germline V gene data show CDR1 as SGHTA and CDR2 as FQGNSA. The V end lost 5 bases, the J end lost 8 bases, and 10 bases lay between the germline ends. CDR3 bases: TGTGCCAGCAGCCAGGGCGGATATGAGCAGTTCTTC. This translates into CASSQGGYEQFF.

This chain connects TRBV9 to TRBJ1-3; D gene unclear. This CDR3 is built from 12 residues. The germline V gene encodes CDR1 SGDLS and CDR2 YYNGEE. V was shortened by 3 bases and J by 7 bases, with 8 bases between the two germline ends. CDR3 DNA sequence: TGTGCCAGCAGCGCTCCAGGTAACACCATATATTTT. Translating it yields CASSAPGNTIYF.

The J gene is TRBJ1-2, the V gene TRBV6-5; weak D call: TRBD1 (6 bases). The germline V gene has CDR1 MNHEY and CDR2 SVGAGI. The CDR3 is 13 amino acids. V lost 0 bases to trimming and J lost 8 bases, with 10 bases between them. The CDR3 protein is CASSYSNREGYTF. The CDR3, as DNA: TGTGCCAGCAGTTACTCGAACAGGGAGGGCTACACCTTC.

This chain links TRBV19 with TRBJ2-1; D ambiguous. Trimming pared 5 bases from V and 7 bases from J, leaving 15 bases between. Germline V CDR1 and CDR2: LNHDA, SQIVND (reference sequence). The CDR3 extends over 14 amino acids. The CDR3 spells CASSWSISLNEQFF. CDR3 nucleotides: TGTGCCAGTAGTTGGAGTATCTCATTGAATGAGCAGTTCTTC.

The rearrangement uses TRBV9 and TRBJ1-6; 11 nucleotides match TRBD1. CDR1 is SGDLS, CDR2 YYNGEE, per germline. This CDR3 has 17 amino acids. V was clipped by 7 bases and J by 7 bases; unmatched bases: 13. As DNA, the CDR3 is TGTGCCAGCGGCACCTTCGGGACAGGGGGTACCAATTCACCCCTCCACTTT. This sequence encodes CASGTFGTGGTNSPLHF.

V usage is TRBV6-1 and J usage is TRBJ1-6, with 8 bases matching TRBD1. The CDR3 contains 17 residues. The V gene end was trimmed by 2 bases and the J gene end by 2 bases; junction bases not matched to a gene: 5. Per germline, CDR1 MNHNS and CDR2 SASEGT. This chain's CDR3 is CASSEQGAGPYNSPLHF. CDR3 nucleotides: TGTGCCAGCAGTGAACAGGGGGCCGGTCCCTATAATTCACCCCTCCACTTT.

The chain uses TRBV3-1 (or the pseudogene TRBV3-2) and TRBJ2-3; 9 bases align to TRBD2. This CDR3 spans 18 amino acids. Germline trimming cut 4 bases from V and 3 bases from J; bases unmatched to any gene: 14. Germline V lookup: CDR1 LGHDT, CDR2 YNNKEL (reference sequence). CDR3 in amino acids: CASSRKTSGVSLTDTQYF. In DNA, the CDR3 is TGTGCCAGCAGCCGGAAGACTAGCGGAGTCTCACTTACAGATACGCAGTATTTT.

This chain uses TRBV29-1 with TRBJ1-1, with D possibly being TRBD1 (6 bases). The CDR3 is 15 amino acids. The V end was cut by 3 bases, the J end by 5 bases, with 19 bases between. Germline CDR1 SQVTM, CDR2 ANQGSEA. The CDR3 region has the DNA TGCAGCGTTGAGGGGGGGCGCCCCGGACGTACTGAAGCTTTCTTT. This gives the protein CSVEGGRPGRTEAFF.

In DNA form, the CDR3 reads TGTGCCAGCAGCTTACATACCGGGACTAGCGGGAGAGGGAATGAGCAGTTCTTC. It encodes CASSLHTGTSGRGNEQFF. The J gene is TRBJ2-1, the V gene TRBV7-8; 14 positions match TRBD2. Trimming took 2 bases from V and 7 from J; bases not matched to a gene: 10. CDR3 length: 18 residues. The germline CDR1 and CDR2 sequences are SGHVS and FQNEAQ.